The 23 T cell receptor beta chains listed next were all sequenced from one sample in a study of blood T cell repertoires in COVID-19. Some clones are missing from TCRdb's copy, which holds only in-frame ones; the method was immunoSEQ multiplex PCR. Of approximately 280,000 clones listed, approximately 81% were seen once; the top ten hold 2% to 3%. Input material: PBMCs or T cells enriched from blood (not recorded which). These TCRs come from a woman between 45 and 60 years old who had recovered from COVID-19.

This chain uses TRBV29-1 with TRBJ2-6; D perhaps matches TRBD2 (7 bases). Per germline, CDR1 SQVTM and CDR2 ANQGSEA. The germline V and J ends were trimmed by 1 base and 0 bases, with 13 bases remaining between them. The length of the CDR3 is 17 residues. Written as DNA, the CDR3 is TGCAGCGTTGAAGGGGGAGGGGGGACCTCTGGGGCCAACGTCCTGACTTTC. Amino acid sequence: CSVEGGGGTSGANVLTF.

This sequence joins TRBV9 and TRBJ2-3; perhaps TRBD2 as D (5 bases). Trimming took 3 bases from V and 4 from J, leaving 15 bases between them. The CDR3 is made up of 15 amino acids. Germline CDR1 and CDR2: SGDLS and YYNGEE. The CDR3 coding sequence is TGTGCCAGCAGCGCTAGAGGACTGGGCGCAGATACGCAGTATTTT. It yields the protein CASSARGLGADTQYF. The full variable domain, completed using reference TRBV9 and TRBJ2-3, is DSGVTQTPKHLITATGQRVTLRCSPRSGDLSVYWYQQSLDQGLQFLIQYYNGEERAKGNILERFSAQQFPDLHSELNLSSLELGDSALYFCASSARGLGADTQYFGPGTRLTVL.

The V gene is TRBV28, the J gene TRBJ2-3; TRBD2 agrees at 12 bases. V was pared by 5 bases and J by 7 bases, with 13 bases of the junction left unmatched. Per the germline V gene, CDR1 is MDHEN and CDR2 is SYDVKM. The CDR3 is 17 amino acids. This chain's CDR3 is CASSQTSGGFRKNTQYF. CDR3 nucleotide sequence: TGTGCCAGCAGTCAGACTAGCGGGGGCTTCCGCAAGAATACGCAGTATTTT.

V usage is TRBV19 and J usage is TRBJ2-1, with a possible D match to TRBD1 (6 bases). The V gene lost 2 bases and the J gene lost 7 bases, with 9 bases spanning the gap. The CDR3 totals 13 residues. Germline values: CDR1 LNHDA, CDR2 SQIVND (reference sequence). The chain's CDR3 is CASSIRTVNEQFF. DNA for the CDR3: TGTGCCAGTAGTATACGGACAGTGAATGAGCAGTTCTTC.

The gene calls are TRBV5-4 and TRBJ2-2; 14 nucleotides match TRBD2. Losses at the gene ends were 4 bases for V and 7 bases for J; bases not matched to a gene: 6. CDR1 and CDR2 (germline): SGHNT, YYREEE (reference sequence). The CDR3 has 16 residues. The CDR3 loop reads CASSPGLAGVIGELFF. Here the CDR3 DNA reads TGTGCCAGCAGCCCGGGACTAGCGGGAGTTATCGGGGAGCTGTTTTTT.

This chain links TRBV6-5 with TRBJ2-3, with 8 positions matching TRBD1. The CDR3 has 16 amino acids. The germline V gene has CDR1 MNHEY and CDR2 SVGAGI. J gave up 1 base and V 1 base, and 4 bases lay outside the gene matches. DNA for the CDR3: TGTGCCAGCAGTTACTATGCGGACAGGGGCACAGATACGCAGTATTTT. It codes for CASSYYADRGTDTQYF.

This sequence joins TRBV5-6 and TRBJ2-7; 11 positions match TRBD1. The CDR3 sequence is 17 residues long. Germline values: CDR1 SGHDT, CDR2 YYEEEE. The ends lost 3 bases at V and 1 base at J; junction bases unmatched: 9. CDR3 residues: CASSSYRTGGPSYEQYF. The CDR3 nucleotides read TGTGCCAGCAGCTCATATCGGACAGGGGGCCCTTCCTACGAGCAGTACTTC.

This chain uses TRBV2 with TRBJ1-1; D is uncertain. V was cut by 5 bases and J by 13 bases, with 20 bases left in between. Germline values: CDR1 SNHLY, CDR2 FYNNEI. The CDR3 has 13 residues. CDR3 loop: CASSPGVPEPVFF. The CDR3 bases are TGTGCCAGCAGTCCTGGAGTCCCTGAACCCGTTTTCTTT.

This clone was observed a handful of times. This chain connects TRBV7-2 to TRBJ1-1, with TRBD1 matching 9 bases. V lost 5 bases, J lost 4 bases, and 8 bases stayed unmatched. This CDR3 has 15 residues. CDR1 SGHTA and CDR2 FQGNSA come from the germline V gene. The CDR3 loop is CASSTTLTGGTEAFF. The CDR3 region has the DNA TGTGCCAGCAGCACGACGCTGACAGGGGGCACTGAAGCTTTCTTT.

CDR3 DNA: TGTGCCAGCAGGCGGGGGGGAGAGACCCAGTACTTC. Amino acid sequence: CASRRGGETQYF. The chain recombines TRBV5-4 with TRBJ2-5, with 9 bases identical to TRBD2. The CDR3 loop spans 12 amino acids. Trimming removed 5 bases from V and 4 bases from J; junction bases left unmatched: 0. Germline V gene lookup returns CDR1 SGHNT and CDR2 YYREEE (reference sequence).

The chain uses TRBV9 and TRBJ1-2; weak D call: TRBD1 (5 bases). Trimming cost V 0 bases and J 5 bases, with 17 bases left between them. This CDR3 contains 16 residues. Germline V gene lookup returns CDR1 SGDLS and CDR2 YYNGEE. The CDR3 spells CASSVALIGGRYGYTF. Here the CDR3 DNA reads TGTGCCAGCAGCGTAGCTTTAATTGGGGGGAGGTATGGCTACACCTTC.

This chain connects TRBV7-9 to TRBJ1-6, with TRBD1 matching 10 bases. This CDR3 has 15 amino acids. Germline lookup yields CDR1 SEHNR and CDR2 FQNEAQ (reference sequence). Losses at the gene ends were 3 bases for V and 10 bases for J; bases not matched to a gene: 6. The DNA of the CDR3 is TGTGCCAGCAGCTTCGGGACAGGGGTAGGATCACCCCTCCACTTT. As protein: CASSFGTGVGSPLHF.

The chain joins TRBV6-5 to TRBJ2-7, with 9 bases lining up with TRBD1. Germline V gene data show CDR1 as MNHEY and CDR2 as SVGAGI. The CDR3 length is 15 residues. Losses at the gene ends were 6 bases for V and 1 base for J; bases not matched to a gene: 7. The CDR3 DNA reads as TGTGCCAGCAGGAACCGGGACAGGGATTCCTACGAGCAGTACTTC. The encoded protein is CASRNRDRDSYEQYF.

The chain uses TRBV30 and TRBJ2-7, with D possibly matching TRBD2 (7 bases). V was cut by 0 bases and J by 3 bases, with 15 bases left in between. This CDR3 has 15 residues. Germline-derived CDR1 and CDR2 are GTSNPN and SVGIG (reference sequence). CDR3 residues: CAWSVGRGQIYEQYF. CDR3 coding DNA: TGTGCCTGGAGTGTAGGGCGGGGGCAAATCTACGAGCAGTACTTC.

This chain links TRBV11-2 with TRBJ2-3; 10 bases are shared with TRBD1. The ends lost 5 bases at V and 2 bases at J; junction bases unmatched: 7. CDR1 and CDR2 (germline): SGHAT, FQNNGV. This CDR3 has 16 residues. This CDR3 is CASSGRGTGDTDTQYF. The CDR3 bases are TGTGCCAGCAGCGGCCGGGGGACAGGGGACACAGATACGCAGTATTTT.

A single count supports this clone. The CDR3 reads CASSQPRDRSPAKNIQYF. For the CDR3, the DNA is TGCGCCAGCAGCCAACCCCGAGACAGGTCTCCAGCCAAAAACATTCAGTACTTC. V and J are TRBV4-1 and TRBJ2-4; possibly TRBD1 for D (6 bases). CDR1 and CDR2 from the germline V gene are MGHRA and YSYEKL. CDR3 size: 18 residues. V shed 2 bases and J shed 0 bases, with 17 bases lying between them.

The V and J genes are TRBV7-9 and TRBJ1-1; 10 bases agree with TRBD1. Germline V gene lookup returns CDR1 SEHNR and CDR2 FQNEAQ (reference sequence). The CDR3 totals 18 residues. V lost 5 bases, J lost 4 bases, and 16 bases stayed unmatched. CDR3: CASSASGTGDWLSTEAFF. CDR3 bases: TGTGCCAGCAGCGCATCCGGGACAGGGGACTGGTTGAGCACTGAAGCTTTCTTT.

The CDR3 here is CASSSGRAGELFF. The CDR3 nucleotides read TGTGCCAGCAGCAGTGGGCGGGCCGGGGAGCTGTTTTTT. V gene TRBV3-1 (or the pseudogene TRBV3-2) combines with J gene TRBJ2-2, with D possibly being TRBD2 (5 bases). Trimming took 5 bases from V and 6 from J, leaving 10 bases between them. The CDR3 is 13 residues long. Germline CDR1 and CDR2: LGHDT and YNNKEL (reference sequence).

CDR3 residues: CATSDAGEETQYF. CDR3 coding DNA: TGTGCCACCAGTGATGCGGGGGAAGAGACCCAGTACTTC. This rearrangement joins TRBV24-1 to TRBJ2-5, with 7 bases aligning to TRBD2. The CDR3 sequence is 13 residues long. J was trimmed by 3 bases and V by 3 bases; bases with no gene match: 0. The germline V gene encodes CDR1 KGHDR and CDR2 SFDVKD.

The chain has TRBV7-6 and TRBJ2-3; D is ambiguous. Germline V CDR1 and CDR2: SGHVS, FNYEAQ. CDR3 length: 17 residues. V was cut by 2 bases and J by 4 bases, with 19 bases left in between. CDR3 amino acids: CASSLRSLGLESDTQYF. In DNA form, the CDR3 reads TGTGCCAGCAGCTTAAGGTCCCTCGGGTTAGAATCAGATACGCAGTATTTT.

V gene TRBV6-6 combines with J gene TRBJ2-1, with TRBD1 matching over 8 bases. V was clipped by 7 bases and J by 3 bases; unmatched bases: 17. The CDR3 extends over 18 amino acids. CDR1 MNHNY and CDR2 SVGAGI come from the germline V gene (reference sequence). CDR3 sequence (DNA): TGTGCCAGCACTCGAGCCTTAGCCGGGACAGGACTCTACAATGAGCAGTTCTTC. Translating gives CASTRALAGTGLYNEQFF.

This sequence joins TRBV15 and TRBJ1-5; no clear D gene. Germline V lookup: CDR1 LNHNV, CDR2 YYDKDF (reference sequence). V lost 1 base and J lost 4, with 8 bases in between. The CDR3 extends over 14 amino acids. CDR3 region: CATSRATRNQPQHF. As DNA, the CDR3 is TGTGCCACCAGCAGAGCGACACGAAATCAGCCCCAGCATTTT.

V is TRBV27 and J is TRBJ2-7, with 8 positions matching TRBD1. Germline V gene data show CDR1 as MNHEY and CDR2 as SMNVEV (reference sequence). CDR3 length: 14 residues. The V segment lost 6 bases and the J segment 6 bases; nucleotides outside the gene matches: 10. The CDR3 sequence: CASSSGSGGVEQYF. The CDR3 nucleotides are TGTGCCAGCAGCTCAGGTTCAGGGGGCGTCGAGCAGTACTTC.